This section outlines one TCR beta chain sequence together with its context. This CDR3 spans 14 amino acids. The V end was cut by 6 bases, the J end by 4 bases, with 18 bases between. Germline CDR1 SQVTM, CDR2 ANQGSEA. This sample was included in a study of blood T cell repertoires in COVID-19. Study-wide context: Samples taken during acute and convalescent COVID-19 were collected in the United States, Italy and Spain. T cells, B-cell-depleted T cells, or PBMCs supplied cDNA or gDNA.

Enrollment of patients from Seattle took place during active infection, with longitudinal follow-up. Original data processing: Amplification of reference gene primers was used by the study to estimate nucleated cell counts. TCRdb's copy holds only in-frame clones and misses some; the assay was immunoSEQ multiplex PCR. V, J and clone size reflect that table, while D and trimming were determined from the DNA. The table lists approximately 460,000 clones, approximately 92% of them singletons. The chain joins TRBV29-1 to TRBJ1-1, with D perhaps matching TRBD1 (5 bases). The clonotype comes from a man aged 18 to 30 with COVID-19, enrolled during active disease. The source material was peripheral blood. The CDR3 DNA reads as TGCAGCGTCGTCACCCGGGGGGTGGGCACTGAAGCTTTCTTT. It yields the protein CSVVTRGVGTEAFF. The full variable domain, its missing parts supplied by reference TRBV29-1 and TRBJ1-1, is SAVISQKPSRDICQRGTSLTIQCQVDSQVTMMFWYRQQPGQSLTLIATANQGSEATYESGFVIDKFPISRPNLTFSTLTVSNMSPEDSSIYLCSVVTRGVGTEAFFGQGTRLTVV.